This section outlines one T cell receptor beta chain sequence together with its context. Its antigen remains unidentified. TCRdb reworked the 5' RACE reads into one entry per CDR3 protein, no DNA. The sample has around 140,000 distinct CDR3 sequences. The data were obtained in a study of T cells expressing NK-cell markers. The study, taken as a whole, reports: Uncertainty persisted over the HCMV specificity of expanded NKG2C+ T cell clones.

The germline CDR1 and CDR2 sequences are SQVTM and ANQGSEA. The CDR3 is 14 residues long. The TCR sequence derives from a man aged 18 to 30 in good health. The chain links TRBV29-1 to TRBJ2-2. Sequenced sample: blood T cells: a sorted CD56 or NKG2C T cell subset, CD4+ or CD8+ T cells, or bulk PBMC T cells (not recorded which). This CDR3 is CSVVTRAQPGELFF.